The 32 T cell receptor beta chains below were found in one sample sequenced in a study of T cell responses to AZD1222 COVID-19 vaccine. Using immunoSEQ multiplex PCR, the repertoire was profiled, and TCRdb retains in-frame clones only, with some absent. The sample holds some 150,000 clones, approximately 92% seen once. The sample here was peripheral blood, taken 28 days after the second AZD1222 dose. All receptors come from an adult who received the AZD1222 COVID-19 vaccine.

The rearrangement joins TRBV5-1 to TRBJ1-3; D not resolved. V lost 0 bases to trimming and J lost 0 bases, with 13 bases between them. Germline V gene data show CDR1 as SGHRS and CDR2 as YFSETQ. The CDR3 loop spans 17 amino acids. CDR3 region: CASSLGPQESSGNTIYF. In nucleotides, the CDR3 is TGCGCCAGCAGCTTGGGACCCCAGGAAAGCTCTGGAAACACCATATATTTT.

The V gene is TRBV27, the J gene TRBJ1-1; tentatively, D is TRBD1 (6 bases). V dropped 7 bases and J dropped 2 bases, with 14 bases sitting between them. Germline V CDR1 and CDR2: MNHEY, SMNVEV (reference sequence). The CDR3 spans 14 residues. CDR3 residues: CASKRAGVNTEAFF. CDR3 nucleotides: TGTGCCAGCAAGAGGGCAGGGGTTAACACTGAAGCTTTCTTT.

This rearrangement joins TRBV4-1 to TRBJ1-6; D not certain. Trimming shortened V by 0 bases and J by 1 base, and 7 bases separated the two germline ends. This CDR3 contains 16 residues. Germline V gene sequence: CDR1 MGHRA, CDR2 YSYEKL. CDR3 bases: TGCGCCAGCAGCCAAGATGGGGTTTCCTATAATTCACCCCTCCACTTT. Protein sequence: CASSQDGVSYNSPLHF.

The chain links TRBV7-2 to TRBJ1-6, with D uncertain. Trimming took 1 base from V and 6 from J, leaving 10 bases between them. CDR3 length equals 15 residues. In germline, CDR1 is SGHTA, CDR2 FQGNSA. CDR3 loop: CASSLVGYANSPLHF. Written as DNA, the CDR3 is TGTGCCAGCAGCTTAGTGGGGTATGCTAATTCACCCCTCCACTTT.

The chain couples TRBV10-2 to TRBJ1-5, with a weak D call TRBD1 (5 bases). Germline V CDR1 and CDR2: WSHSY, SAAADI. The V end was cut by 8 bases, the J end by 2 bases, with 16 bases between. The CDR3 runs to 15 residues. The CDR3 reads CASSVAAGRNQPQHF. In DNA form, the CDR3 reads TGCGCCAGCTCTGTGGCGGCAGGGCGCAATCAGCCCCAGCATTTT.

DNA of the CDR3: TGTGCCAGTAGCAGGACTAGCGGGAGTAATGAGCAGTTCTTC. It specifies CASSRTSGSNEQFF. The gene calls are TRBV19 and TRBJ2-1; 13 nucleotides match TRBD2. The CDR3 runs 14 residues. Germline loops: CDR1 LNHDA, CDR2 SQIVND (reference sequence). Trimming took 6 bases from V and 7 from J; bases not matched to a gene: 3.

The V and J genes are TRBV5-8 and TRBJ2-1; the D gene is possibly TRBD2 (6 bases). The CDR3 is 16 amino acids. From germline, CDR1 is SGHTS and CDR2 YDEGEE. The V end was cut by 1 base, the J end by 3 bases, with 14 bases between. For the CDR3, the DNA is TGTGCCAGCAGCTTGCCTCTCGGGACTCACTACAATGAGCAGTTCTTC. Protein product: CASSLPLGTHYNEQFF.

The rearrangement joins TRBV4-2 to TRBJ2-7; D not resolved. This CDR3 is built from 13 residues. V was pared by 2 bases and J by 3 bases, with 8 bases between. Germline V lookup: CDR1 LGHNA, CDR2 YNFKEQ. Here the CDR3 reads CASSQRNDYEQYF. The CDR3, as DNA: TGTGCCAGCAGCCAAAGGAATGACTACGAGCAGTACTTC.

The CDR3 nucleotides read TGTGCCAGCGGGACAGTGATGAACACCGGGGAGCTGTTTTTT. Translation: CASGTVMNTGELFF. The chain joins TRBV27 to TRBJ2-2; TRBD1 agrees at 7 bases. CDR1 MNHEY and CDR2 SMNVEV come from the germline V gene (reference sequence). The CDR3 has 14 residues. V was pared by 8 bases and J by 1 base, with 4 bases of the junction left unmatched.

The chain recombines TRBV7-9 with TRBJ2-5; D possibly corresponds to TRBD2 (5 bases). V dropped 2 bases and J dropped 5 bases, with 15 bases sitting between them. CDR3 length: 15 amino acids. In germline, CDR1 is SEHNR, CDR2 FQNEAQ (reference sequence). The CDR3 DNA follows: TGTGCCAGCAGCTTATCGGCCGGGGAGAGGGAGACCCAGTACTTC. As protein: CASSLSAGERETQYF.

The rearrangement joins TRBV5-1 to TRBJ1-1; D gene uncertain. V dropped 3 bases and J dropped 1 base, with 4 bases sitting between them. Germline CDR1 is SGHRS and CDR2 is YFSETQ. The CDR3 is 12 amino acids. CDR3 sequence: CASSSPNTEAFF. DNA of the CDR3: TGCGCCAGCAGCTCGCCGAACACTGAAGCTTTCTTT.

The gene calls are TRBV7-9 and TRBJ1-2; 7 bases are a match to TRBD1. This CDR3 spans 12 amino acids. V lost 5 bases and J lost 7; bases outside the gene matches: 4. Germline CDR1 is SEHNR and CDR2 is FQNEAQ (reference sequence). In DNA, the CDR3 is TGTGCCAGCAGCCCGACAGGGATTGGCTACACCTTC. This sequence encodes CASSPTGIGYTF.

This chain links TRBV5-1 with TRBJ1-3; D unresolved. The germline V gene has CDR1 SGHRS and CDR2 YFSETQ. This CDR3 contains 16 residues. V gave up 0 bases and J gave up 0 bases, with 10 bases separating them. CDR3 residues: CASSLGVLISGNTIYF. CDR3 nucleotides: TGCGCCAGCAGCTTGGGGGTCCTCATCTCTGGAAACACCATATATTTT. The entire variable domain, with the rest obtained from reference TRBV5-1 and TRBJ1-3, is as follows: KAGVTQTPRYLIKTRGQQVTLSCSPISGHRSVSWYQQTPGQGLQFLFEYFSETQRNKGNFPGRFSGRQFSNSRSEMNVSTLELGDSALYLCASSLGVLISGNTIYFGEGSWLTVV.

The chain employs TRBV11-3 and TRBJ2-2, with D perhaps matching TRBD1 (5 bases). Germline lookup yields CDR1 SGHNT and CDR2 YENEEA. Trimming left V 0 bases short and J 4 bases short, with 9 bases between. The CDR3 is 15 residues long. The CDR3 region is CASSLDQGSTGELFF. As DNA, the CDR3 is TGTGCCAGCAGCTTAGATCAGGGCAGCACCGGGGAGCTGTTTTTT.

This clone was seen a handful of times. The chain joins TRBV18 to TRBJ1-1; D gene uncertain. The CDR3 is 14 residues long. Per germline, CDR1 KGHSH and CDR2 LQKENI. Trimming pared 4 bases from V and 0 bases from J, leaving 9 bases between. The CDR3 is CASSQRPMNTEAFF. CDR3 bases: TGTGCCAGCTCACAAAGACCCATGAACACTGAAGCTTTCTTT.

CDR3 nucleotide sequence: TGTGCCAGCTCACCCCCGGGGCTCAAGCGGTCAATTTACGAGCAGTACTTC. This sequence encodes CASSPPGLKRSIYEQYF. The chain joins TRBV18 to TRBJ2-7; D could derive from TRBD1 or TRBD2 (5 bases each). Germline CDR1 reads KGHSH; CDR2 reads LQKENI. This CDR3 spans 17 amino acids. The germline V and J ends were trimmed by 3 bases and 4 bases, with 22 bases remaining between them. Full variable domain (missing parts from reference TRBV18 and TRBJ2-7): NAGVMQNPRHLVRRRGQEARLRCSPMKGHSHVYWYRQLPEEGLKFMVYLQKENIIDESGMPKERFSAEFPKEGPSILRIQQVVRGDSAAYFCASSPPGLKRSIYEQYFGPGTRLTVT.

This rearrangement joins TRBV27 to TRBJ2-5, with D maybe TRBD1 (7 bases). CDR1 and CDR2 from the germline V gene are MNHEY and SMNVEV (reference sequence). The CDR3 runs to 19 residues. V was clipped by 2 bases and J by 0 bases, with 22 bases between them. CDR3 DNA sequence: TGTGCCAGCAGTTTAAAAGGGGGGACAGCCGCCCGGTACCAAGAGACCCAGTACTTC. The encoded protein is CASSLKGGTAARYQETQYF.

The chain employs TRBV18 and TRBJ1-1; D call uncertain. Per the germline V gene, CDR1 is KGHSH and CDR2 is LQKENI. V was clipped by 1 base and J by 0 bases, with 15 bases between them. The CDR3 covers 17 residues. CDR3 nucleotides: TGTGCCAGCTCACCACAGGAGGGCGTAACAATGAACACTGAAGCTTTCTTT. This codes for CASSPQEGVTMNTEAFF.

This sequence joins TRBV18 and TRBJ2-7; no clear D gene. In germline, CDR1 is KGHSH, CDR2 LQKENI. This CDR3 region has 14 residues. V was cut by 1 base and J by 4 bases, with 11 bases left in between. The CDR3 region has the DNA TGTGCCAGCTCACCACTAGCCGACCTGTACGAGCAGTACTTC. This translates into CASSPLADLYEQYF.

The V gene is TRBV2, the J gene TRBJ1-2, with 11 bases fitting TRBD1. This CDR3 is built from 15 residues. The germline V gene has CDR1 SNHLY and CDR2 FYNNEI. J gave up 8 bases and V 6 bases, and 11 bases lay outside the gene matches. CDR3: CASRAGTGGLFGYTF. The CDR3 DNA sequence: TGTGCCAGCAGAGCCGGGACAGGGGGACTTTTCGGCTACACCTTC.

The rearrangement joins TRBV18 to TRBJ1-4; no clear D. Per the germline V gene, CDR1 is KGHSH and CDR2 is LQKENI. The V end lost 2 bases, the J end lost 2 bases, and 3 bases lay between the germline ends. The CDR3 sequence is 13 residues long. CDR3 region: CASSPGTNEKLFF. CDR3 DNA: TGTGCCAGCTCACCAGGCACTAATGAAAAACTGTTTTTT.

The CDR3 DNA sequence: TGCAGCGTGACAGGCCATAATGAAAAACTGTTTTTT. Translating it yields CSVTGHNEKLFF. The V call is TRBV29-1, the J call TRBJ1-4, with D possibly matching TRBD1 (6 bases). This CDR3 is 12 amino acids long. Looked up from germline, CDR1 is SQVTM and CDR2 is ANQGSEA. Trimming cost V 6 bases and J 4 bases, with 9 bases left between them.

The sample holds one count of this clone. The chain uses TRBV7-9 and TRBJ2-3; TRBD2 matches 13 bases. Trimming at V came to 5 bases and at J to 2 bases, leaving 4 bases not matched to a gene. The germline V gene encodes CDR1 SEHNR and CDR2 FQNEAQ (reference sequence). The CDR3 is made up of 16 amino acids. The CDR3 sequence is CASSPGTSGDTDTQYF. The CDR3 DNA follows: TGTGCCAGCAGCCCCGGGACTAGCGGGGACACAGATACGCAGTATTTT.

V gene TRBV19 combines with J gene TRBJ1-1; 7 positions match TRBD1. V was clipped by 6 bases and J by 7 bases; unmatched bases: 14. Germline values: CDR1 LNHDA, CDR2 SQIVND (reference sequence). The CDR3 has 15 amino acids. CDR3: CASRLGGASRNEAFF. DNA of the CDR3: TGTGCCAGTAGGTTAGGGGGCGCGAGCAGAAATGAAGCTTTCTTT.

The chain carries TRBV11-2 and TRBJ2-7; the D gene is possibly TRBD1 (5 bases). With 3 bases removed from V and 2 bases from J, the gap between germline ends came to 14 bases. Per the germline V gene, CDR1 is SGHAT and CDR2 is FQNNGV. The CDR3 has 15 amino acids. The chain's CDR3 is CASSLGPTDAYEQYF. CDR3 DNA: TGTGCCAGCAGCTTGGGGCCGACAGACGCCTACGAGCAGTACTTC.

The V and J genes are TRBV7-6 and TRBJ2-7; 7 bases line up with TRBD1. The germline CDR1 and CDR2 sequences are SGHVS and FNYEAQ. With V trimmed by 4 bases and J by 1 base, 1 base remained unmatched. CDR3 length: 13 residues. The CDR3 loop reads CASSSGGSYEQYF. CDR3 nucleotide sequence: TGTGCCAGCAGCTCAGGGGGTTCCTACGAGCAGTACTTC.

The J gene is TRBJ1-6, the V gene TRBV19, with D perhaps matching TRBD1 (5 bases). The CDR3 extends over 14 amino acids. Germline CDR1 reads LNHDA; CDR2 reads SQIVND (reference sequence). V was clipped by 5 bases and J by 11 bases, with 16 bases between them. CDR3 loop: CASSEGARIPPLHF. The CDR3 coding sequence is TGTGCCAGTAGTGAAGGGGCGAGGATTCCACCCCTCCACTTT.

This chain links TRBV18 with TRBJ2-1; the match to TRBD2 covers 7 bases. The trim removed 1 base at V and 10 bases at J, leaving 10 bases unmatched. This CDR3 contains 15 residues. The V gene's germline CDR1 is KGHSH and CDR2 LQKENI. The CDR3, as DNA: TGTGCCAGCTCACCACAAGGGCGGGAGTCTGGGGAGCAGTTCTTC. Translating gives CASSPQGRESGEQFF.

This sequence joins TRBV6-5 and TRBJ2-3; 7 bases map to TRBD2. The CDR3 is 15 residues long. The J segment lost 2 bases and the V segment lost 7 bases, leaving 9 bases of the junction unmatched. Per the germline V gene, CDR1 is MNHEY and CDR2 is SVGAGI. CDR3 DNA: TGTGCCAGCATCCGTGGGCGGGAGTCCACAGATACGCAGTATTTT. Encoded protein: CASIRGRESTDTQYF.

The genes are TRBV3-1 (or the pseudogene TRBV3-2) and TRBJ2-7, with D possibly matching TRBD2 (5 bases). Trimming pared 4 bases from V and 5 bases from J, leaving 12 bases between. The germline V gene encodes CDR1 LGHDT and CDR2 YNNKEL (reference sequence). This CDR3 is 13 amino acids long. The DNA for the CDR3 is TGTGCCAGCAGCCCCCCCCGGGGAGACGAGCAGTACTTC. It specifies CASSPPRGDEQYF.

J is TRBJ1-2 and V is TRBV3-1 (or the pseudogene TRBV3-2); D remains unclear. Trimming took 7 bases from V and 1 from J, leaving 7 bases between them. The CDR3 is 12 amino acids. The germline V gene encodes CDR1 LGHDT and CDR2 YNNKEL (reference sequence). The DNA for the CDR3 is TGTGCCAGCACCGACGGTAACTATGGCTACACCTTC. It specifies CASTDGNYGYTF.

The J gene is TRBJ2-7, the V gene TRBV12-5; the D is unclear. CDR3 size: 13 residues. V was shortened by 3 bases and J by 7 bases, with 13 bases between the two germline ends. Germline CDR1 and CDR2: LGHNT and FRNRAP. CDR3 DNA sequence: TGTGCTAGTGGTTTCGGGCAGTCTGGTGAGCAGTACTTC. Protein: CASGFGQSGEQYF.